The 18 T cell receptor beta chains in this list originate from one sample, sequenced in a study of blood T cell repertoires in COVID-19. Profiling relied on immunoSEQ multiplex PCR, and the TCRdb table lists in-frame clones only, not all of them. This sample has more than 200,000 clones, with about four fifths found just once. The specimen was peripheral blood. The origin of the receptors is a man at least 80 years old with acute or convalescent COVID-19.

This clone occurred a few times. This chain joins TRBV3-1 (or the pseudogene TRBV3-2) and TRBJ1-5; D is possibly TRBD1 (6 bases). The V end was cut by 1 base, the J end by 7 bases, with 20 bases between. This CDR3 comprises 17 residues. Germline CDR1 and CDR2: LGHDT and YNNKEL (reference sequence). This CDR3 is CASSQGGGRGRIQPQHF. For the CDR3, the DNA is TGTGCCAGCAGCCAAGGTGGGGGGCGCGGGAGAATCCAGCCCCAGCATTTT.

This clone was counted a few times. The chain joins TRBV28 to TRBJ1-2; 7 nucleotides line up with TRBD1. This CDR3 is 13 amino acids long. V shed 6 bases, J shed 4 bases, and the junction held 5 bases outside the gene matches. Germline loops: CDR1 MDHEN, CDR2 SYDVKM. The CDR3 reads CASRPTGLYGYTF. CDR3 sequence (DNA): TGTGCCAGCAGACCGACAGGGCTCTATGGCTACACCTTC.

V gene TRBV12-3 or TRBV12-4 combines with J gene TRBJ1-2; D is perhaps TRBD1 (5 bases). V lost 3 bases, J lost 8 bases, and 10 bases lay in between. The CDR3 covers 12 residues. CDR3 in DNA: TGTGCCAGCAGTTTGGGGCCGAGGGGCTACACCTTC. Protein: CASSLGPRGYTF.

The chain couples TRBV2 to TRBJ2-7; 8 positions match TRBD1. CDR1 SNHLY and CDR2 FYNNEI come from the germline V gene. After removal of 2 bases from V and 3 bases from J, the junction contained 3 bases not matched to a gene. This CDR3 has 14 amino acids. In DNA form, the CDR3 reads TGTGCCAGCAGTGAACAGGGGGCACACTACGAGCAGTACTTC. It specifies CASSEQGAHYEQYF.

V is TRBV27 and J is TRBJ1-1; 8 bases map to TRBD1. CDR1 is MNHEY, CDR2 SMNVEV, per germline (reference sequence). V lost 2 bases and J lost 4; bases outside the gene matches: 6. The CDR3 has 15 residues. The CDR3 here is CASSLQGARRTEAFF. The DNA for the CDR3 is TGTGCCAGCAGTTTACAGGGGGCGAGGCGCACTGAAGCTTTCTTT.

The chain carries TRBV7-2 and TRBJ2-7; 7 nucleotides agree with TRBD2. CDR3 length: 13 amino acids. V was clipped by 5 bases and J by 6 bases; unmatched bases: 7. Germline-derived CDR1 and CDR2 are SGHTA and FQGNSA. The CDR3 loop reads CASSLGLVGEQYF. The CDR3 DNA reads as TGTGCCAGCAGCCTCGGACTAGTCGGCGAGCAGTACTTC. The complete variable domain, with remaining parts taken from reference TRBV7-2 and TRBJ2-7, reads GAGVSQSPSNKVTEKGKDVELRCDPISGHTALYWYRQSLGQGLEFLIYFQGNSAPDKSGLPSDRFSAERTGGSVSTLTIQRTQQEDSAVYLCASSLGLVGEQYFGPGTRLTVT.

In the case of this clone: At one end, the junction sequence differs from germline, possibly due to a read error. The chain is built from TRBV19 and TRBJ2-1, with D perhaps TRBD1 (6 bases). The CDR3 extends over 15 amino acids. The germline gives CDR1 LNHDA, CDR2 SQIVND (reference sequence). The CDR3 DNA reads TGTGCCAGTAGCCCCGGGACAACGTCCTACAGTGAGCAGTTCTTC. Its protein product is CASSPGTTSYSEQFF. The variable domain in full, with the rest retrieved from reference TRBV19 and TRBJ2-1, is DGGITQSPKYLFRKEGQNVTLSCEQNLNHDAMYWYRQDPGQGLRLIYYSQIVNDFQKGDIAEGYSVSREKKESFPLTVTSAQKNPTAFYLCASSPGTTSYSEQFFGPGTRLTVL.

The rearrangement uses TRBV19 and TRBJ1-4, with 8 bases that match TRBD1. From germline, CDR1 is LNHDA and CDR2 SQIVND (reference sequence). Losses at the gene ends were 7 bases for V and 8 bases for J; bases not matched to a gene: 12. The CDR3 runs to 15 residues. CDR3 protein: CASTRTGLIKEKLFF. CDR3 nucleotide sequence: TGTGCCAGTACTAGGACAGGGTTGATCAAAGAAAAACTGTTTTTT.

The chain couples TRBV2 to TRBJ2-7; 10 bases are shared with TRBD1. This CDR3 contains 15 residues. Trimming at V came to 6 bases and at J to 1 base, leaving 6 bases not matched to a gene. Germline V gives CDR1 SNHLY, CDR2 FYNNEI. The CDR3 reads CASRDDRGRSYEQYF. The DNA for the CDR3 is TGTGCCAGCAGGGACGACAGGGGGCGATCCTACGAGCAGTACTTC.

A single count supports this clone. The CDR3: CASSLATGTGRYEQYF. As DNA, the CDR3 is TGTGCCAGCAGCTTAGCTACCGGGACAGGGCGCTACGAGCAGTACTTC. The chain uses TRBV7-9 and TRBJ2-7; 9 bases fit TRBD1. Trimming at V came to 0 bases and at J to 3 bases, leaving 6 bases not matched to a gene. The germline gives CDR1 SEHNR, CDR2 FQNEAQ (reference sequence). The CDR3 extends over 16 amino acids. Supplemented by reference TRBV7-9 and TRBJ2-7, the full variable domain reads DTGVSQNPRHKITKRGQNVTFRCDPISEHNRLYWYRQTLGQGPEFLTYFQNEAQLEKSRLLSDRFSAERPKGSFSTLEIQRTEQGDSAMYLCASSLATGTGRYEQYFGPGTRLTVT.

This clone was detected once. The chain joins TRBV10-3 to TRBJ2-7; TRBD1 agrees at 8 bases. This CDR3 is 16 amino acids long. Losses at the gene ends were 6 bases for V and 0 bases for J; bases not matched to a gene: 10. The germline V gene has CDR1 ENHRY and CDR2 SYGVKD. CDR3 loop: CAISSKGTGHSYEQYF. In DNA form, the CDR3 reads TGTGCCATCAGCTCCAAGGGGACAGGACACTCCTACGAGCAGTACTTC.

J is TRBJ2-2 and V is TRBV24-1; 7 bases match TRBD2. V lost 8 bases to trimming and J lost 1 base; unmatched junction nucleotides: 6. Germline V lookup: CDR1 KGHDR, CDR2 SFDVKD. The CDR3 is made up of 15 amino acids. The CDR3 sequence is CATTMGGRNTGELFF. Written as DNA, the CDR3 is TGTGCCACCACCATGGGGGGGAGGAACACCGGGGAGCTGTTTTTT.

V is TRBV4-1 and J is TRBJ2-1; 12 positions match TRBD2. Trimming took 4 bases from V and 2 from J; bases not matched to a gene: 6. There are 17 residues in the CDR3. Per the germline V gene, CDR1 is MGHRA and CDR2 is YSYEKL. CDR3 nucleotide sequence: TGCGCCAGCAGCCCGACACTAGCGGGGGGAACCTACAATGAGCAGTTCTTC. It encodes CASSPTLAGGTYNEQFF.

This chain uses TRBV28 with TRBJ1-5; no clear D. This CDR3 comprises 12 residues. Germline loops: CDR1 MDHEN, CDR2 SYDVKM. The V gene lost 7 bases and the J gene lost 7 bases, with 11 bases spanning the gap. The CDR3 DNA is TGTGCCAGCACCCCCCGGGGACAGCCCCAGCATTTT. Protein: CASTPRGQPQHF.

This clone was recorded a few times. This chain connects TRBV19 to TRBJ1-5, with D tentatively TRBD1 (6 bases). The germline CDR1 and CDR2 sequences are LNHDA and SQIVND (reference sequence). Trimming stripped 3 bases from V and 1 base from J, with 10 bases between. This CDR3 is built from 15 residues. The CDR3 bases are TGTGCCAGTAGTATGACAGGATCGAGCAATCAGCCCCAGCATTTT. It translates to CASSMTGSSNQPQHF.

V is TRBV6-6 and J is TRBJ2-2, with 8 bases that match TRBD1. V dropped 4 bases and J dropped 10; count of bases not matched to a gene: 11. This CDR3 has 15 residues. The germline CDR1 and CDR2 sequences are MNHNY and SVGAGI (reference sequence). CDR3 amino acids: CASSSDRTGIAELFF. The CDR3 DNA reads as TGTGCCAGCAGTTCCGATAGGACAGGGATTGCGGAGCTGTTTTTT.

This chain connects TRBV6-6 to TRBJ1-2, with 10 bases matching TRBD1. The CDR3 has 14 residues. The V and J ends lost 6 bases and 6 bases, in that order; junction bases with no gene match: 7. Germline V gene lookup returns CDR1 MNHNY and CDR2 SVGAGI (reference sequence). CDR3 coding DNA: TGTGCCAGCAGGGACAGGGGGAGGTTAAATGGCTACACCTTC. Amino acid sequence: CASRDRGRLNGYTF.

The chain uses TRBV6-5 and TRBJ1-5, with TRBD1 identical over 7 bases. CDR1 and CDR2 (germline): MNHEY, SVGAGI. The J segment lost 7 bases and the V segment lost 5 bases, leaving 11 bases of the junction unmatched. The CDR3 length is 15 residues. The CDR3 DNA reads as TGTGCCAGCAGTCCGGGACAGTCCAAATACCAGCCCCAGCATTTT. Amino acids: CASSPGQSKYQPQHF.